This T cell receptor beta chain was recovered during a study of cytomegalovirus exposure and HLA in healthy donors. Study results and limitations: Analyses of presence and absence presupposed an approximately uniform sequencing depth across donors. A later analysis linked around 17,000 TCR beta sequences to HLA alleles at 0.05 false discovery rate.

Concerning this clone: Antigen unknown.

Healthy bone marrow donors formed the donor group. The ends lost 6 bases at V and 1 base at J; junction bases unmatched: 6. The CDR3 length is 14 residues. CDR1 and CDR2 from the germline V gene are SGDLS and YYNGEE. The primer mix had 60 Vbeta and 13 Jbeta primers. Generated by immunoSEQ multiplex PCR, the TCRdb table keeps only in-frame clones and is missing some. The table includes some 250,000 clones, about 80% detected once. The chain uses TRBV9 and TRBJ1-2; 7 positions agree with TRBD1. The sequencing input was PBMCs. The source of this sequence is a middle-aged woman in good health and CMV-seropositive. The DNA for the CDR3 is TGTGCCAGCACCACAGGGGATTTTAACTATGGCTACACCTTC. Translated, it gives CASTTGDFNYGYTF. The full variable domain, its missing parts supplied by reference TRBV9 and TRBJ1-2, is DSGVTQTPKHLITATGQRVTLRCSPRSGDLSVYWYQQSLDQGLQFLIQYYNGEERAKGNILERFSAQQFPDLHSELNLSSLELGDSALYFCASTTGDFNYGYTFGSGTRLTVV.